The sample holds a few counts of the clone carrying this T cell receptor (beta chain). The data are from a study of blood T cell repertoires in COVID-19. In the study overall: Donors in the United States, Italy and Spain gave samples during acute or convalescent COVID-19. From T cells, B-cell-depleted T cells, or PBMCs came the material, which was cDNA or gDNA.

During active infection, Seattle patients enrolled and were then monitored through disease. Trimming took off 2 bases at V and 7 bases at J, with 9 bases between the two ends. The CDR3 has 13 amino acids. The germline V gene encodes CDR1 MNHEY and CDR2 SMNVEV (reference sequence). In the original workflow: Counts of nucleated cells, estimated from reference gene primer amplification, were obtained. Sequencing used immunoSEQ multiplex PCR; TCRdb keeps in-frame clones, though not all of them. D and trimming come from the DNA, and the V and J calls and clone size come from that table. This sample has approximately 90,000 clones, with roughly nine tenths found just once.

This sequence originates from a man in his sixties with COVID-19, enrolled during active disease. The sequencing input was peripheral blood. V and J are TRBV27 and TRBJ1-5; D uncertain. CDR3 sequence reads: CASSLTAWQPQHF. The CDR3 coding sequence is TGTGCCAGCAGTTTAACTGCGTGGCAGCCCCAGCATTTT.